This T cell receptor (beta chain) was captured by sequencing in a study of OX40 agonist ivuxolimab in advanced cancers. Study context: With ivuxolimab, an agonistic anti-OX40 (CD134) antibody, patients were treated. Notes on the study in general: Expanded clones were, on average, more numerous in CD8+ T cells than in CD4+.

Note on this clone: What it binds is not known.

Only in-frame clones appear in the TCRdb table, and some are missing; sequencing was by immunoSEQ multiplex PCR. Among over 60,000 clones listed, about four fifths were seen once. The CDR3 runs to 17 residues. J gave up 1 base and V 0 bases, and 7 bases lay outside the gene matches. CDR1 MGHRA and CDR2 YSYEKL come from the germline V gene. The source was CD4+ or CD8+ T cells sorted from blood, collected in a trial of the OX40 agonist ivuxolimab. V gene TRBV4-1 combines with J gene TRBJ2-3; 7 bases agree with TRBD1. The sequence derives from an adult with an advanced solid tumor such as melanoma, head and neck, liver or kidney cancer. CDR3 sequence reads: CASSQDVPGTGTDTQYF. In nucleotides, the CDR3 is TGCGCCAGCAGCCAAGATGTTCCCGGGACAGGCACAGATACGCAGTATTTT.